The sequence of this T cell receptor beta chain was determined in a study of immune cell composition in non-small cell lung cancer. Study results and caveats: Tumour-associated clones >0.5% occurred in under 35% of adenocarcinomas, 75% of squamous. Dominant in vivo tumour-associated clones were not shown to share tumour-reactive sequences. Lung adenocarcinomas had lower top 10 clone scores and clonality than squamous tumours.

With V trimmed by 3 bases and J by 6 bases, 6 bases remained unmatched. Germline V gene sequence: CDR1 MDHEN, CDR2 SYDVKM. This CDR3 is built from 15 residues. DNA was extracted from unsorted cell suspensions stored frozen. Notes on this clone: Its antigen is not identified.

The table came from immunoSEQ multiplex PCR; TCRdb's copy has only in-frame clones and leaves some out. The data contain approximately 14,000 clones, roughly 73% of them singletons. The source is a human donor with non-small cell lung cancer. The chain has TRBV28 and TRBJ2-3; 10 nucleotides line up with TRBD2. Sequenced sample: lung tumor tissue. CDR3 in amino acids: CASSFVAGGPDTQYF. The CDR3 DNA reads TGTGCCAGCAGTTTCGTAGCGGGAGGACCCGATACGCAGTATTTT.